The next 22 T cell receptor beta chains were all read from a single sample in a study of blood T cell repertoires in COVID-19. The assay was immunoSEQ multiplex PCR, and TCRdb's table has in-frame clones only and misses some. The sample has under 300,000 clones, around 85% seen once. The sample was peripheral blood. The receptor set was obtained from a man aged 55 to 69 with acute or convalescent COVID-19.

This sequence joins TRBV29-1 and TRBJ1-4; 8 bases agree with TRBD1. J lost 8 bases, V lost 4 bases, and 6 bases had no gene match. The germline V gene has CDR1 SQVTM and CDR2 ANQGSEA. There are 13 residues in the CDR3. CDR3 loop: CSVVGQGGEKLFF. The CDR3 nucleotides are TGCAGCGTTGTCGGACAGGGAGGGGAAAAACTGTTTTTT.

The chain couples TRBV11-3 to TRBJ2-1, with D possibly matching TRBD1 (6 bases). CDR3 size: 13 residues. From germline, CDR1 is SGHNT and CDR2 YENEEA. V was pared by 7 bases and J by 5 bases, with 12 bases between. The DNA of the CDR3 is TGTGCCAGCACCCCGGACAGCGACAATGAGCAGTTCTTC. Its protein is CASTPDSDNEQFF. Drawing the rest from reference TRBV11-3 and TRBJ2-1, the complete variable domain is EAGVVQSPRYKIIEKKQPVAFWCNPISGHNTLYWYLQNLGQGPELLIRYENEEAVDDSQLPKDRFSAERLKGVDSTLKIQPAELGDSAVYLCASTPDSDNEQFFGPGTRLTVL.

This clone appeared many times. The chain links TRBV25-1 to TRBJ2-1; TRBD1 might be the D (5 bases). The CDR3 totals 15 residues. Germline values: CDR1 MGHDK, CDR2 SYGVNS. The ends were cut back, 1 base at V and 5 bases at J, with 12 bases in the middle. The CDR3 is CASSESAGMNNEQFF. The CDR3, as DNA: TGTGCCAGCAGTGAATCGGCAGGGATGAACAATGAGCAGTTCTTC.

The chain has TRBV6-5 and TRBJ1-6; TRBD1 is a possible D gene (5 bases). The germline CDR1 and CDR2 sequences are MNHEY and SVGAGI. Trimming left V 6 bases short and J 8 bases short, with 11 bases between. This CDR3 has 13 amino acids. CDR3 amino acids: CASRGLSDSPLHF. The CDR3 DNA reads as TGTGCCAGCAGGGGACTGTCAGATTCACCCCTCCACTTT.

V and J are TRBV11-3 and TRBJ2-3, with D tentatively TRBD2 (5 bases). This CDR3 has 17 amino acids. Trimming took off 4 bases at V and 3 bases at J, with 20 bases between the two ends. Germline V CDR1 and CDR2: SGHNT, YENEEA. The CDR3 spells CASSSRVGGGWTDTQYF. The CDR3 nucleotides are TGTGCCAGCAGCTCCCGGGTCGGTGGCGGGTGGACAGATACGCAGTATTTT.

This rearrangement joins TRBV28 to TRBJ1-6; 11 bases are a match to TRBD1. The J segment lost 9 bases and the V segment lost 5 bases, leaving 9 bases of the junction unmatched. The length of the CDR3 is 16 residues. The germline V gene has CDR1 MDHEN and CDR2 SYDVKM. This CDR3 is CASSLGAGQGGSPLHF. The CDR3 DNA reads as TGTGCCAGCAGTCTTGGCGCGGGACAGGGGGGTTCACCCCTCCACTTT.

This clone was observed once. CDR3 sequence (DNA): TGTGCCAGTAGGATCCGCGGGAGGACAGATACGCAGTATTTT. As protein: CASRIRGRTDTQYF. J is TRBJ2-3 and V is TRBV19; 8 bases fit TRBD2. J was trimmed by 3 bases and V by 6 bases; bases with no gene match: 5. CDR1 is LNHDA, CDR2 SQIVND, per germline (reference sequence). The CDR3 loop spans 14 amino acids.

This sequence joins TRBV7-8 and TRBJ1-5; maybe TRBD1 (6 bases). Germline CDR1 and CDR2: SGHVS and FQNEAQ. Trimming took off 1 base at V and 2 bases at J, with 15 bases between the two ends. This CDR3 has 17 amino acids. CDR3 sequence: CASSLGTVTFGNQPQHF. The CDR3, as DNA: TGTGCCAGCAGCTTAGGGACAGTTACTTTTGGCAATCAGCCCCAGCATTTT.

This rearrangement joins TRBV7-2 to TRBJ1-1, with TRBD1 identical over 11 bases. J gave up 5 bases and V 0 bases, and 11 bases lay outside the gene matches. The germline CDR1 and CDR2 sequences are SGHTA and FQGNSA. The CDR3 consists of 18 residues. The CDR3 protein is CASSLAKGQGEENTEAFF. The CDR3 DNA sequence: TGTGCCAGCAGCTTAGCGAAGGGACAGGGGGAGGAGAATACTGAAGCTTTCTTT.

The rearrangement joins TRBV3-1 (or the pseudogene TRBV3-2) to TRBJ2-2, with D uncertain. V was clipped by 4 bases and J by 0 bases, with 12 bases between them. Germline V lookup: CDR1 LGHDT, CDR2 YNNKEL (reference sequence). The CDR3 consists of 16 residues. CDR3 region: CASSPRSASNTGELFF. The CDR3 nucleotides read TGTGCCAGCAGCCCGCGGTCCGCCTCGAACACCGGGGAGCTGTTTTTT.

The rearrangement links TRBV29-1 to TRBJ1-1; D remains ambiguous. With 4 bases removed from V and 0 bases from J, the gap between germline ends came to 15 bases. This CDR3 comprises 15 residues. Looked up from germline, CDR1 is SQVTM and CDR2 is ANQGSEA. The chain's CDR3 is CSVGTPAGMNTEAFF. CDR3 DNA: TGCAGCGTTGGCACGCCCGCCGGGATGAACACTGAAGCTTTCTTT.

The chain links TRBV10-3 to TRBJ1-5, with 10 bases lining up with TRBD1. The trim removed 4 bases at V and 11 bases at J, leaving 17 bases unmatched. CDR3 size: 17 residues. Germline assignment: CDR1 ENHRY and CDR2 SYGVKD. The CDR3 protein is CAISAGHDRGQGLAQHF. The CDR3 DNA reads as TGTGCCATCAGTGCGGGGCATGACAGGGGGCAAGGGTTAGCCCAGCATTTT.

The chain couples TRBV5-1 to TRBJ2-1; D call uncertain. The CDR3 is made up of 14 amino acids. Germline-derived CDR1 and CDR2 are SGHRS and YFSETQ. Trimming left V 0 bases short and J 5 bases short, with 9 bases between. This chain's CDR3 is CASSLVPPNNEQFF. The DNA of the CDR3 is TGCGCCAGCAGCTTGGTTCCCCCTAACAATGAGCAGTTCTTC.

This rearrangement joins TRBV11-1 to TRBJ2-7, with a tentative D call TRBD1 (6 bases). V lost 4 bases and J lost 2, with 18 bases in between. This CDR3 contains 16 residues. CDR1 and CDR2 from the germline V gene are SGHAT and FQDESV (reference sequence). The CDR3 bases are TGTGCCAGCAGCTACGGGGCCCTGACAGGCACCTACGAGCAGTACTTC. It codes for CASSYGALTGTYEQYF.

The gene calls are TRBV6-2 or TRBV6-3 and TRBJ2-1; the match to TRBD1 covers 7 bases. CDR3 size: 14 residues. Losses at the gene ends were 5 bases for V and 8 bases for J; bases not matched to a gene: 9. Germline assignment: CDR1 MNHEY and CDR2 SVGEGT. CDR3: CASSRRNTGDEQFF. The CDR3 bases are TGTGCCAGCAGTCGCCGTAATACAGGGGATGAGCAGTTCTTC.

The chain uses TRBV14 and TRBJ2-7; the D gene is possibly TRBD2 (5 bases). V was shortened by 3 bases and J by 0 bases, with 12 bases between the two germline ends. This CDR3 is 15 amino acids long. Germline loops: CDR1 SGHDN, CDR2 FVKESK. The CDR3: CASSQIGLGSYEQYF. In nucleotides, the CDR3 is TGTGCCAGCAGCCAGATTGGACTGGGCTCCTACGAGCAGTACTTC.

CDR3 residues: CAWSPGHFNQPQHF. The DNA of the CDR3 is TGTGCCTGGAGTCCAGGCCACTTCAATCAGCCCCAGCATTTT. The chain employs TRBV30 and TRBJ1-5; D is ambiguous. The germline V gene encodes CDR1 GTSNPN and CDR2 SVGIG (reference sequence). The CDR3 has 14 amino acids. Between the trimmed V and J ends, which lost 2 bases and 3 bases, there was a span of 11 bases.

Details on this clone: Relative to the germline gene, one junction end is altered; a read error may explain this. The chain couples TRBV24-1 to TRBJ1-1; D is unclear. This CDR3 is built from 11 residues. Germline V gene lookup returns CDR1 KGHDR and CDR2 SFDVKD. The CDR3 spells CATGLRTGAFF. For the CDR3, the DNA is TGTGCCACCGGATTGAGGACTGGAGCTTTCTTT.

To note about this clone: An end of the junction does not agree with germline; a read error may underlie this. The rearrangement uses TRBV6-5 and TRBJ2-4, with TRBD2 matching 7 bases. The CDR3 consists of 15 residues. Germline CDR1 is MNHEY and CDR2 is SVGAGI. In nucleotides, the CDR3 is TGTGCCAGCGGACTGGGGGGGATGGCCACAAACATTCAGTACTTC. Its protein product is CASGLGGMATNIQYF.

V is TRBV5-4 and J is TRBJ2-7; TRBD1 is a possible D gene (6 bases). The germline gives CDR1 SGHNT, CDR2 YYREEE (reference sequence). V was clipped by 0 bases and J by 1 base, with 11 bases between them. The CDR3 runs 15 residues. CDR3 bases: TGTGCCAGCAGCTTGGAGGGGCAGGGGTCCTACGAGCAGTACTTC. This sequence encodes CASSLEGQGSYEQYF.

This chain connects TRBV12-3 or TRBV12-4 to TRBJ2-2; 7 bases map to TRBD1. The CDR3 covers 12 residues. Trimming removed 6 bases from V and 7 bases from J; junction bases left unmatched: 2. This CDR3 is CASSTGDGELFF. In nucleotides, the CDR3 is TGTGCCAGCAGCACAGGGGACGGGGAGCTGTTTTTT.

As concerns this clone: Other DNA sequences in this specimen translate into the identical CDR3. This chain connects TRBV29-1 to TRBJ2-7, with D perhaps matching TRBD2 (5 bases). Trimming cost V 4 bases and J 4 bases, with 11 bases left between them. The CDR3 is 12 residues long. Germline-derived CDR1 and CDR2 are SQVTM and ANQGSEA. CDR3 residues: CSVGSGRYEQYF. The CDR3, as DNA: TGCAGCGTTGGCTCGGGGAGATACGAGCAGTACTTC.